This T cell receptor (beta chain) stems from a study of CD8+ T cells in alopecia areata. Isolated RNA was reverse transcribed into cDNA used as the sequencing template. Assay: immunoSEQ multiplex PCR; the TCRdb copy retains only in-frame clones and omits some. The table shows roughly 64,000 clones, with roughly 45% occurring only once. The V gene's germline CDR1 is SGHVS and CDR2 FQNEAQ. The CDR3 is made up of 11 amino acids, end residues included. This clone was observed a few times. Lacking the conserved final phenylalanine or tryptophan, this CDR3 likely reflects a read error. The limits of the CDR3 on the DNA are not certain, so only TCRdb's listed CDR3 is given.

This rearrangement joins TRBV7-8 to TRBJ2-4; TRBD1 reflects the table's D call only, with no check against the DNA. The receptor was isolated from a human donor with alopecia areata. Sequencing was carried out using NKG2D-low CD8+ T cells sorted from blood. The CDR3 here is CASSSPRGPLL.